Following are 4 T cell receptor beta chains from one sample sequenced in a study of T cell repertoires in cytomegalovirus infection. TCRdb reprocessed the reads with MiXCR, giving one entry per CDR3 protein. The table has some 300,000 distinct CDR3 sequences, about 17% seen once. Sequenced input: PBMCs. These receptor sequences come from a human donor in good health (CMV status not recorded). Some clones in this sample may be carry-over from other donors' samples.

This clonotype appeared a few times. This chain connects TRBV7-9 to TRBJ2-1; unclear D gene. V lost 6 bases to trimming and J lost 0 bases, with 9 bases between them. Germline CDR1 SEHNR, CDR2 FQNEAQ (reference sequence). CDR3 length: 14 residues. In DNA, the CDR3 is TGTGCCAGCAGACTCTATAACTCCTACAATGAGCAGTTCTTC. Protein sequence: CASRLYNSYNEQFF.

This clonotype was counted a few times. CDR3 sequence: CASSPGQGEGNTEAFF. The CDR3 DNA is TGTGCCAGCAGCCCCGGACAGGGCGAGGGGAACACTGAAGCTTTCTTT. The chain combines TRBV7-9 with TRBJ1-1, with 8 bases identical to TRBD1. V lost 5 bases to trimming and J lost 1 base; unmatched junction nucleotides: 9. In germline, CDR1 is SEHNR, CDR2 FQNEAQ (reference sequence). The CDR3 is made up of 16 amino acids.

The table lists this clonotype with a few counts. This rearrangement joins TRBV18 to TRBJ2-2; D not resolved. Trimming took off 4 bases at V and 4 bases at J, with 13 bases between the two ends. The CDR3 is 15 residues long. Per germline, CDR1 KGHSH and CDR2 LQKENI. CDR3 nucleotide sequence: TGTGCCAGCTCACTTCTTGCCGGGTCCACCGGGGAGCTGTTTTTT. Translation: CASSLLAGSTGELFF. The variable domain in full, completed from reference TRBV18 and TRBJ2-2, reads NAGVMQNPRHLVRRRGQEARLRCSPMKGHSHVYWYRQLPEEGLKFMVYLQKENIIDESGMPKERFSAEFPKEGPSILRIQQVVRGDSAAYFCASSLLAGSTGELFFGEGSRLTVL.

The chain joins TRBV7-8 to TRBJ2-2; D is ambiguous. Per germline, CDR1 SGHVS and CDR2 FQNEAQ. V shed 1 base and J shed 2 bases, with 11 bases lying between them. This CDR3 has 16 residues. CDR3 protein: CASSLEGLANTGELFF. The CDR3 coding sequence is TGTGCCAGCAGCTTAGAAGGGTTGGCCAACACCGGGGAGCTGTTTTTT. Filled out from reference TRBV7-8 and TRBJ2-2, the complete variable domain reads GAGVSQSPRYKVAKRGQDVALRCDPISGHVSLFWYQQALGQGPEFLTYFQNEAQLDKSGLPSDRFFAERPEGSVSTLKIQRTQQEDSAVYLCASSLEGLANTGELFFGEGSRLTVL.